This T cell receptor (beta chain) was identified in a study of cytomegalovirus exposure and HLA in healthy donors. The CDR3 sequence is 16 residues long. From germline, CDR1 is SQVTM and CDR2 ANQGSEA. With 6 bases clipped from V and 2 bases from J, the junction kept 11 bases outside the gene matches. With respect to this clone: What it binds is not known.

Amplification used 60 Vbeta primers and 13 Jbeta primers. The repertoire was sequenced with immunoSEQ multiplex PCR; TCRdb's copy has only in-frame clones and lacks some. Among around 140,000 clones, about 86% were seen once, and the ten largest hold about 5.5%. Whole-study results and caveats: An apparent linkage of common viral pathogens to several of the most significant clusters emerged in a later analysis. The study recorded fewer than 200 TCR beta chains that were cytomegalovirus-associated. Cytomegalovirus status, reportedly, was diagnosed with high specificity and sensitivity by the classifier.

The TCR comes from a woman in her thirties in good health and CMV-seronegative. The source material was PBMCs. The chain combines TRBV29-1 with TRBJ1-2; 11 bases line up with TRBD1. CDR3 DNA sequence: TGCAGCGTGGCTCAGATGGGACAGGGGGGGAACTATGGCTACACCTTC. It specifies CSVAQMGQGGNYGYTF.